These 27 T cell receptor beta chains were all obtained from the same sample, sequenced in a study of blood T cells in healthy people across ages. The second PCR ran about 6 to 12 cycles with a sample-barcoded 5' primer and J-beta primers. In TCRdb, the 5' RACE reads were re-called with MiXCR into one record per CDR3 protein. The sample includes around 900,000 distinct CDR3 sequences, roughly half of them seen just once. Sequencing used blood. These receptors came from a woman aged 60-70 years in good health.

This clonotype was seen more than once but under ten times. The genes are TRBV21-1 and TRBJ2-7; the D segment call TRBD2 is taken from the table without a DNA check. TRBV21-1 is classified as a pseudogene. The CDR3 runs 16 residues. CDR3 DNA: TGTGCCAGCAGCAAATGGTGGCTAGCGGGAGTGTACGAGCAGTACTTC. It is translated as CASSKWWLAGVYEQYF.

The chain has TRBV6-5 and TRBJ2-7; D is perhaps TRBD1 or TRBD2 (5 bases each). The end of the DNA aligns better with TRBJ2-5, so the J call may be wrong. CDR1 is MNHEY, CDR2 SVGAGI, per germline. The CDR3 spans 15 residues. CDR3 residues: CASSYAKLGTETQYF. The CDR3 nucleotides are TGTGCCAGCAGTTACGCGAAGCTTGGGACAGAGACCCAGTACTTC.

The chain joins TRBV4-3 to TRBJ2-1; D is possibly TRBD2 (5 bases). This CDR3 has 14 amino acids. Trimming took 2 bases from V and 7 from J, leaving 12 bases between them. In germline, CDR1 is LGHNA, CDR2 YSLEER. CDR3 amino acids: CASSQFLAMNEQFF. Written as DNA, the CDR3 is TGCGCCAGCAGCCAATTTCTAGCAATGAATGAGCAGTTCTTC.

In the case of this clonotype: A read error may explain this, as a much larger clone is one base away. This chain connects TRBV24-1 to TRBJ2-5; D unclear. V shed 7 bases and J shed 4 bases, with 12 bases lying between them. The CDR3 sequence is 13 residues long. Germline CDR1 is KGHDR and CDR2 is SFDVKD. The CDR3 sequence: CATRAPSRETQYF. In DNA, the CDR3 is TGTGCCACCAGAGCGCCCTCGCGAGAGACCCAGTACTTC.

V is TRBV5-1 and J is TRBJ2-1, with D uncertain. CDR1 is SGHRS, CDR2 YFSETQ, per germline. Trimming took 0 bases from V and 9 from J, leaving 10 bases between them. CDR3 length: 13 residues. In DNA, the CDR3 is TGCGCCAGCAGCTTGGGTGGCGAGACTGAGCAGTTCTTC. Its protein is CASSLGGETEQFF.

The CDR3 spells CASSSDGRVTDTQYF. The CDR3 DNA reads TGTGCCAGCAGCTCGGACGGGAGGGTCACAGATACGCAGTATTTT. The gene calls are TRBV7-2 and TRBJ2-3; 8 nucleotides match TRBD2. The CDR3 has 15 residues. The germline CDR1 and CDR2 sequences are SGHTA and FQGNSA. J was trimmed by 2 bases and V by 4 bases; bases with no gene match: 5.

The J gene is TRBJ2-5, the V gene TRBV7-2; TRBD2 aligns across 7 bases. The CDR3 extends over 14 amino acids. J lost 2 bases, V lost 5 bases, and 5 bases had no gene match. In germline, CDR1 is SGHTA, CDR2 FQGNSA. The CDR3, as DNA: TGTGCCAGCAGCAGCTGGACTAGACAAGAGACCCAGTACTTC. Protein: CASSSWTRQETQYF.

CDR3 nucleotides: TGTGCCAGCAGCACGCGCGACGGCACAGATACGCAGTATTTT. It translates to CASSTRDGTDTQYF. The J gene is TRBJ2-3, the V gene TRBV7-2, with D uncertain. Trimming cost V 5 bases and J 1 base, with 10 bases left between them. This CDR3 contains 14 residues. Per germline, CDR1 SGHTA and CDR2 FQGNSA.

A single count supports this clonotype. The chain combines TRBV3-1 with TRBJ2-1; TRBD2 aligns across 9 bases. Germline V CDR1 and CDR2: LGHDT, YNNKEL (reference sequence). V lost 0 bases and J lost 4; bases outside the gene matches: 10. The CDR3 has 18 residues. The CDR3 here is CASSQERASGKGYNEQFF. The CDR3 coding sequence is TGTGCCAGCAGCCAAGAAAGGGCTAGCGGGAAGGGGTACAATGAGCAGTTCTTC.

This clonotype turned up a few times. The CDR3 region is CASSSGTIVPDTQYF. DNA for the CDR3: TGTGCCAGCAGCTCCGGGACAATCGTTCCAGATACGCAGTATTTT. V and J are TRBV5-6 and TRBJ2-3; tentative D call: TRBD1 (6 bases). Trimming shortened V by 3 bases and J by 4 bases, and 15 bases separated the two germline ends. This CDR3 contains 15 residues. Looked up from germline, CDR1 is SGHDT and CDR2 is YYEEEE.

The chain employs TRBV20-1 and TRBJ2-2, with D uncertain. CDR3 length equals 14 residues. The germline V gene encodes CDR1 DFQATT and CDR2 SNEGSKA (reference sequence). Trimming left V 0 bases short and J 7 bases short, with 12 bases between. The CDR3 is CSARDHSEVGELFF. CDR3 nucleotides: TGCAGTGCTAGAGATCACTCAGAGGTCGGGGAGCTGTTTTTT.

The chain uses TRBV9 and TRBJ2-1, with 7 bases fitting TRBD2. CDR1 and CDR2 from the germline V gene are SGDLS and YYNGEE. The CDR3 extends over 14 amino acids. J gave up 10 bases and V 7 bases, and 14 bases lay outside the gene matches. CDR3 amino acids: CASGLAGGSGEQFF. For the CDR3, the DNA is TGTGCCAGCGGTCTCGCGGGCGGGAGTGGGGAGCAGTTCTTC.

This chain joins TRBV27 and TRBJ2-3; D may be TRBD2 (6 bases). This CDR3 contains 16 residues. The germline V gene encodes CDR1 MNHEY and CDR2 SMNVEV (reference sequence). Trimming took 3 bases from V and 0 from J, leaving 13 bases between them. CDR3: CASSFLGGISTDTQYF. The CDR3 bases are TGTGCCAGCAGTTTTTTGGGCGGGATAAGCACAGATACGCAGTATTTT.

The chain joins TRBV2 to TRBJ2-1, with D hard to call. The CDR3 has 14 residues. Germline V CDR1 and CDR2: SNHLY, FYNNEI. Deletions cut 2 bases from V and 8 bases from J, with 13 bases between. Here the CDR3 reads CASSEYYSVDEQFF. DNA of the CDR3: TGTGCCAGCAGTGAATACTACTCCGTAGATGAGCAGTTCTTC.

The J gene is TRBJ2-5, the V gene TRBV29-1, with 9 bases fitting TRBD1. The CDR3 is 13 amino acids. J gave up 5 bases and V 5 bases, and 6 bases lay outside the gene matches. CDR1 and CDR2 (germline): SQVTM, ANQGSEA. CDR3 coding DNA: TGCAGCGTTAAACAGGGGGCCGTGGAGACCCAGTACTTC. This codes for CSVKQGAVETQYF.

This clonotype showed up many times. The CDR3 region has the DNA TGCGCCAGCAGCTATAGCGGGAGCTCCTACGAGCAGTACTTC. Amino acid sequence: CASSYSGSSYEQYF. V and J are TRBV5-1 and TRBJ2-7; 9 positions agree with TRBD2. The CDR3 has 14 residues. V lost 3 bases, J lost 0 bases, and 1 base stayed unmatched. Germline lookup yields CDR1 SGHRS and CDR2 YFSETQ. The full variable domain, rest sourced from reference TRBV5-1 and TRBJ2-7, is KAGVTQTPRYLIKTRGQQVTLSCSPISGHRSVSWYQQTPGQGLQFLFEYFSETQRNKGNFPGRFSGRQFSNSRSEMNVSTLELGDSALYLCASSYSGSSYEQYFGPGTRLTVT.

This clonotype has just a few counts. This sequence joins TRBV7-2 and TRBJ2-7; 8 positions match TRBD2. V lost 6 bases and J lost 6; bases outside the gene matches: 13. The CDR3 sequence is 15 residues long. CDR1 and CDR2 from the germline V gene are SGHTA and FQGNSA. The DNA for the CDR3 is TGTGCCAGCAGATCACCGGGGGGGGCGTTTTCCGAGCAGTACTTC. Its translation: CASRSPGGAFSEQYF. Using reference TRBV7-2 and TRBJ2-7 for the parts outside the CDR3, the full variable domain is GAGVSQSPSNKVTEKGKDVELRCDPISGHTALYWYRQSLGQGLEFLIYFQGNSAPDKSGLPSDRFSAERTGGSVSTLTIQRTQQEDSAVYLCASRSPGGAFSEQYFGPGTRLTVT.

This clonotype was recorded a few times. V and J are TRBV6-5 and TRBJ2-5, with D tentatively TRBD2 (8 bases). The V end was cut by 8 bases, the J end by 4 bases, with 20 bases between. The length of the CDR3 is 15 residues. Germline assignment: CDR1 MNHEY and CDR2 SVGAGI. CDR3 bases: TGTGCCAGCTTGGGAGCGGGAGAGGGGGCAGAGACCCAGTACTTC. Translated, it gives CASLGAGEGAETQYF.

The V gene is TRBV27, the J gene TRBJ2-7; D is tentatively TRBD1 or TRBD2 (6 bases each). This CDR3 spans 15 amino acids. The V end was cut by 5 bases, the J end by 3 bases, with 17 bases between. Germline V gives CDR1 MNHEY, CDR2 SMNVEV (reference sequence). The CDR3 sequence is CASSLPGGGFYEQYF. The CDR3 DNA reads TGTGCCAGCAGTCTCCCTGGAGGGGGGTTCTACGAGCAGTACTTC.

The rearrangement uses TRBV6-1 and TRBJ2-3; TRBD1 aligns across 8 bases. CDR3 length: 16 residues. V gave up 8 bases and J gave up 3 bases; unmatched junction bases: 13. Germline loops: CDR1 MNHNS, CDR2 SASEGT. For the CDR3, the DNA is TGTGCCAGCTTAGGACAGGGACAGTTGGTGACAGATACGCAGTATTTT. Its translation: CASLGQGQLVTDTQYF.

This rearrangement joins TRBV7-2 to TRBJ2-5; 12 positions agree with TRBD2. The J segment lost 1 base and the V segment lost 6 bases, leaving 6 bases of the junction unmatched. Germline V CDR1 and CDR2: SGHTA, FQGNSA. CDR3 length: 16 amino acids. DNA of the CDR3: TGTGCCAGCAGTCCTAGCGGGAGGGCCTCCCAAGAGACCCAGTACTTC. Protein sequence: CASSPSGRASQETQYF.

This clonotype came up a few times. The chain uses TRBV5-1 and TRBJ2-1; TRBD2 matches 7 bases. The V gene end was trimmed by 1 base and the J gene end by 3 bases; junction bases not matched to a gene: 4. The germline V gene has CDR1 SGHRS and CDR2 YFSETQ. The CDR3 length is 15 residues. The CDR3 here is CASSLTSAIYNEQFF. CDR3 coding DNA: TGCGCCAGCAGCTTGACTAGCGCGATCTACAATGAGCAGTTCTTC.

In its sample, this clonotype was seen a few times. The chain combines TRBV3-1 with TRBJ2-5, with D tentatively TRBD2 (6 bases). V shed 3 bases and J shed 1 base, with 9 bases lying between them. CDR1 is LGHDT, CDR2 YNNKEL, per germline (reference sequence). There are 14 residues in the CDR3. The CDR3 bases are TGTGCCAGCAGCCATGGGGGGTTCCAAGAGACCCAGTACTTC. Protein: CASSHGGFQETQYF.

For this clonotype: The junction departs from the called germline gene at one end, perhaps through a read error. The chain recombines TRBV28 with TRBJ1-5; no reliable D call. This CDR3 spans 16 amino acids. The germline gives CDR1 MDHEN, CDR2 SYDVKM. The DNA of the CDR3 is TGTGCCAGCAGTTCCTCTCGGGTTAGGGAAAATCGGCCCCAGCATTTT. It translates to CASSSSRVRENRPQHF.

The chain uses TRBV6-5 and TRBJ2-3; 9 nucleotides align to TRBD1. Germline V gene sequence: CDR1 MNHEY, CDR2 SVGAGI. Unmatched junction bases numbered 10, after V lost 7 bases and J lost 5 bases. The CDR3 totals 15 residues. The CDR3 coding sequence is TGTGCCAGCATCAAAAACCGGGACAGGGAAGATACGCAGTATTTT. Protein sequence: CASIKNRDREDTQYF.

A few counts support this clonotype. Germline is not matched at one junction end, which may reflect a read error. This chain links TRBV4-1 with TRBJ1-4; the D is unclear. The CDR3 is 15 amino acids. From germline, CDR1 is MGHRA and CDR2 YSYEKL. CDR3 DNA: TGCGCCAGCAGCCAAGATGGCAGGCTTAATGACAAACTGTTTTTT. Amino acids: CASSQDGRLNDKLFF.

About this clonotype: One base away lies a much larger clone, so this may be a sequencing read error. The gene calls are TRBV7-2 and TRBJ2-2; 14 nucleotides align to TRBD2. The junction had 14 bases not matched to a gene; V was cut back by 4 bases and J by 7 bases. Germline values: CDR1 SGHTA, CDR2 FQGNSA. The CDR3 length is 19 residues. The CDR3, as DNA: TGTGCCAGCAGCTGGGGACTAGCGGGAGTTTCTAAACAGGACGGGGAGCTGTTTTTT. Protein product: CASSWGLAGVSKQDGELFF.